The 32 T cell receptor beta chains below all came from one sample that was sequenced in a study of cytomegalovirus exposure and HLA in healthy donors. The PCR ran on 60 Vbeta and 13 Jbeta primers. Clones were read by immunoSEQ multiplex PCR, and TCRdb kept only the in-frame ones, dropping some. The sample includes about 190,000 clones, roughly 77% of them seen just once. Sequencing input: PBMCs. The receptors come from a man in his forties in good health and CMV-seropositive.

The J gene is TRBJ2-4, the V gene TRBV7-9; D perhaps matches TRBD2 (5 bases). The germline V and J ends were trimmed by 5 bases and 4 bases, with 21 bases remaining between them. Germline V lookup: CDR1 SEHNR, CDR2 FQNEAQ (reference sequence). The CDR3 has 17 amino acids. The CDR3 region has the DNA TGTGCCAGCAGCCTAAAGGACCCGTCCGTAGCGAAAAACATTCAGTACTTC. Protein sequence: CASSLKDPSVAKNIQYF.

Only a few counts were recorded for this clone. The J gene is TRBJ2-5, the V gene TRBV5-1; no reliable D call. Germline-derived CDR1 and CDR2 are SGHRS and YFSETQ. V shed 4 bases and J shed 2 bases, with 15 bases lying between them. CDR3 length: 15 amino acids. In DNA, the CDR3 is TGCGCCAGCAGCAAAGACCCAGGTTTTCAAGAGACCCAGTACTTC. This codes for CASSKDPGFQETQYF.

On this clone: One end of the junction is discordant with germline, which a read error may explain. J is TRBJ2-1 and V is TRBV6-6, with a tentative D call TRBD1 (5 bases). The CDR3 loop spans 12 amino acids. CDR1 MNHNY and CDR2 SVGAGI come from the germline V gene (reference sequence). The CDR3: CASSQDGSDNIF. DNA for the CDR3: TGTGCCAGCAGTCAAGATGGATCGGACAACATCTTC.

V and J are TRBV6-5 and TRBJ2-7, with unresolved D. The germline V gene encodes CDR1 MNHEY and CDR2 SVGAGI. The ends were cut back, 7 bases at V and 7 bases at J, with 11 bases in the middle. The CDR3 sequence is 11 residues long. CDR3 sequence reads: CASMRSGEQYF. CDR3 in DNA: TGTGCCAGCATGAGATCGGGTGAGCAGTACTTC.

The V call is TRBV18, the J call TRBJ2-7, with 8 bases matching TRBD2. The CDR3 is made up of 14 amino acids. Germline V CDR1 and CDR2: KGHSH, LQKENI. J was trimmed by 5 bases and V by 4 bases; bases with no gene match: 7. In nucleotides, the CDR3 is TGTGCCAGCTCACGTCCCAGCGGGGGTAACGAGCAGTACTTC. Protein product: CASSRPSGGNEQYF.

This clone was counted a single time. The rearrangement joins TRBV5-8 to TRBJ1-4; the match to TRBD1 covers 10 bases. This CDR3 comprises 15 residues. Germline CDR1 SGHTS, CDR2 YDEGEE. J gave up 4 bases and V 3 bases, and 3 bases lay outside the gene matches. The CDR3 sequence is CASSWGQGYNEKLFF. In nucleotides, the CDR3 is TGTGCCAGCAGCTGGGGACAGGGGTATAATGAAAAACTGTTTTTT.

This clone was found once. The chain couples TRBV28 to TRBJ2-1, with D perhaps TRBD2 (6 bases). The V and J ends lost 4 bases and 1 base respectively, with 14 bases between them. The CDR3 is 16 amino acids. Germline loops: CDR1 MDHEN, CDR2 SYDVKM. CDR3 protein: CASSWFPGVSYNEQFF. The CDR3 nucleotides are TGTGCCAGCAGTTGGTTCCCGGGAGTTTCCTACAATGAGCAGTTCTTC.

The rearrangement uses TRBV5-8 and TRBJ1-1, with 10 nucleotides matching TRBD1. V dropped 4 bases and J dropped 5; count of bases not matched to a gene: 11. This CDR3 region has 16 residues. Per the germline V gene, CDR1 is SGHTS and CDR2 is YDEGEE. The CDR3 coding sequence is TGTGCCAGCAGCCACGCGGCAGGACAGGGGGTTACTGAAGCTTTCTTT. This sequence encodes CASSHAAGQGVTEAFF.

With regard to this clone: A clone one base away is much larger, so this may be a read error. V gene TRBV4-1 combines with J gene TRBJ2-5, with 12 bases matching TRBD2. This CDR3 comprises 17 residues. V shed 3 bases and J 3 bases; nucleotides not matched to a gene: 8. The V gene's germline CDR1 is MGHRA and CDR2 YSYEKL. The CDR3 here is CASSQRLLAGGEETQYF. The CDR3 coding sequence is TGCGCCAGCAGCCAGAGGTTGCTAGCGGGGGGGGAAGAGACCCAGTACTTC.

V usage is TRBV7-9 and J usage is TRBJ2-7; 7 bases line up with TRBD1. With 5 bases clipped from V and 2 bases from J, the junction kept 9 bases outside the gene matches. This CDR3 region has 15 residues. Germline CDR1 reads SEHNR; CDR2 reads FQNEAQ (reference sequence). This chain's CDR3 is CASSPPGTAPYEQYF. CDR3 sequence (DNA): TGTGCCAGCAGCCCCCCCGGGACAGCCCCCTACGAGCAGTACTTC.

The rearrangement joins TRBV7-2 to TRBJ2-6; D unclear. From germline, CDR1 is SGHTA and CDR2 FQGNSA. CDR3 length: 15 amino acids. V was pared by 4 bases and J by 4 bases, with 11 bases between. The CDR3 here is CASSWQTSGANVLTF. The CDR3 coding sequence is TGTGCCAGCAGCTGGCAGACAAGCGGGGCCAACGTCCTGACTTTC.

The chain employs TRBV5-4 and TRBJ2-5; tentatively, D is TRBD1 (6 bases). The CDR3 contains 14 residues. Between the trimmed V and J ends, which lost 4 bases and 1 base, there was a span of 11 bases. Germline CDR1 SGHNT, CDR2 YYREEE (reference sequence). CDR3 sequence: CASSPRDTQETQYF. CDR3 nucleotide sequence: TGTGCCAGCAGCCCAAGGGACACCCAAGAGACCCAGTACTTC.

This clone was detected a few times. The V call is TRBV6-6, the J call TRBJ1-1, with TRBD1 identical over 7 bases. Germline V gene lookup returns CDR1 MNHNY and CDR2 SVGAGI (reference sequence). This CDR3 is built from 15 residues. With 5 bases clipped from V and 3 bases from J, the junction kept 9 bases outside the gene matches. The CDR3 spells CASSPLEGADTEAFF. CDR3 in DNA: TGTGCCAGCAGTCCCCTTGAGGGGGCGGACACTGAAGCTTTCTTT.

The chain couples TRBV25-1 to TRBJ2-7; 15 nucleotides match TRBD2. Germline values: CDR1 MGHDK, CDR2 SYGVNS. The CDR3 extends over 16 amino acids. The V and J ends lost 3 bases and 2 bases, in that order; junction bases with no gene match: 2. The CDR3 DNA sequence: TGTGCCAGCAGTGAGGGACTAGCGGGAGGCCCCTACGAGCAGTACTTC. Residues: CASSEGLAGGPYEQYF.

Here the CDR3 reads CASSMAGGSSPREQYF. The CDR3 coding sequence is TGTGCCAGTAGTATGGCGGGCGGCAGTAGCCCGCGTGAGCAGTACTTC. The genes are TRBV19 and TRBJ2-7, with D perhaps TRBD2 (5 bases). V lost 3 bases and J 7 bases, leaving 22 bases between the germline ends. This CDR3 spans 16 amino acids. Germline V lookup: CDR1 LNHDA, CDR2 SQIVND (reference sequence).

DNA of the CDR3: TGTGCCAGCAGCGCTCGTAGACAGGGGAGTGAGCAGTTCTTC. Amino acid sequence: CASSARRQGSEQFF. The chain links TRBV11-3 to TRBJ2-1, with 8 bases that match TRBD1. Losses at the gene ends were 5 bases for V and 9 bases for J; bases not matched to a gene: 9. CDR3 length equals 14 residues. Germline values: CDR1 SGHNT, CDR2 YENEEA.

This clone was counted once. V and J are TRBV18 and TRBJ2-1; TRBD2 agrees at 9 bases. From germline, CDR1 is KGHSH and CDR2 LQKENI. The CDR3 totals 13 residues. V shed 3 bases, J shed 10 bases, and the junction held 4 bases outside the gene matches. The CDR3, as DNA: TGTGCCAGCTCACCGAGGCGGGAGGGAGAGCAGTTCTTC. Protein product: CASSPRREGEQFF. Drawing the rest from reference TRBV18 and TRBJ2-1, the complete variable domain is NAGVMQNPRHLVRRRGQEARLRCSPMKGHSHVYWYRQLPEEGLKFMVYLQKENIIDESGMPKERFSAEFPKEGPSILRIQQVVRGDSAAYFCASSPRREGEQFFGPGTRLTVL.

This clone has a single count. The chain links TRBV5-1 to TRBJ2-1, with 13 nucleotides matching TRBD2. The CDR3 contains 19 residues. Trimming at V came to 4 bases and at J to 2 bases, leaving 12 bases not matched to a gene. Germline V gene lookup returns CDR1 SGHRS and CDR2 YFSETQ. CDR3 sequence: CASSPEGLAGISAYNEQFF. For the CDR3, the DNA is TGCGCCAGCAGCCCGGAGGGACTAGCGGGAATCTCGGCCTACAATGAGCAGTTCTTC.

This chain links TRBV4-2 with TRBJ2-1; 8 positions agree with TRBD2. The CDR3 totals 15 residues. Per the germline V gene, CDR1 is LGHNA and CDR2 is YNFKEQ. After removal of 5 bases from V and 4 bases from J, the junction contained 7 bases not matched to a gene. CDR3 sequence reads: CASSGLASGYNEQFF. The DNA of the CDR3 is TGTGCCAGCAGCGGGTTGGCTAGCGGGTACAATGAGCAGTTCTTC.

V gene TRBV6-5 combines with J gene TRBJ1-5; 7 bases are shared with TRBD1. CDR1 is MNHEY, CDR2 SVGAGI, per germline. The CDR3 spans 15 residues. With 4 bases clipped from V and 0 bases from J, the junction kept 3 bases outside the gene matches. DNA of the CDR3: TGTGCCAGCAGTTTCCGACAGGGTAGCAATCAGCCCCAGCATTTT. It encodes CASSFRQGSNQPQHF.

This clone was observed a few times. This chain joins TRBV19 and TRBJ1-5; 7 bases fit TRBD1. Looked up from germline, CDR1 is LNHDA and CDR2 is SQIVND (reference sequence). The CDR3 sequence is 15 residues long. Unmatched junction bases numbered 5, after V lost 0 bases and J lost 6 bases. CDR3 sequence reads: CASSIETGLGQPQHF. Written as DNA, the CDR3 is TGTGCCAGTAGTATAGAGACAGGGTTAGGTCAGCCCCAGCATTTT.

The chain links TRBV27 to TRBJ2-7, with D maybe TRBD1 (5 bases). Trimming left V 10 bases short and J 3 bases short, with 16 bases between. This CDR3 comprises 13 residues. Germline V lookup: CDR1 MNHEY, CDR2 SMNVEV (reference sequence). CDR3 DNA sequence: TGTGCCACAACCCGGCAGGGATACTACGAGCAGTACTTC. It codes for CATTRQGYYEQYF.

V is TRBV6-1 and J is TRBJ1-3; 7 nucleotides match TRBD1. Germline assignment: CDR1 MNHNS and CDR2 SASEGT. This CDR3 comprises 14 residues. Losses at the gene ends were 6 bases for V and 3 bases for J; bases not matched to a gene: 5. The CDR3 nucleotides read TGTGCCAGCAGAAATACAGGGGATGGAAACACCATATATTTT. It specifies CASRNTGDGNTIYF.

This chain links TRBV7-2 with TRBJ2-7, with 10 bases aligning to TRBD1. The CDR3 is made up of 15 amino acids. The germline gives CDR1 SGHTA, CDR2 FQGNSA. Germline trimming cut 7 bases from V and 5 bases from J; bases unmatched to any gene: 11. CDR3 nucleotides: TGTGCCAGCACCCCACAGGTGGACAGGGGGAACGAGCAGTACTTC. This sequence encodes CASTPQVDRGNEQYF.

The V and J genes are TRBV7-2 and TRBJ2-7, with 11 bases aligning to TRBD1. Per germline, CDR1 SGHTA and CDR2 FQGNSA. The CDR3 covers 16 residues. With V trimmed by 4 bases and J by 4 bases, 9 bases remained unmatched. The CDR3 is CASSYSRGTGGYEQYF. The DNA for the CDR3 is TGTGCCAGCAGCTATAGCAGGGGGACAGGGGGTTACGAGCAGTACTTC.

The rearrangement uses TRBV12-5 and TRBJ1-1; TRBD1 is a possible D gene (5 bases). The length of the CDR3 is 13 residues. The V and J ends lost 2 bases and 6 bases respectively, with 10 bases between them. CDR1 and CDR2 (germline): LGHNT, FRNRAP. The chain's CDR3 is CASGLIQGSEAFF. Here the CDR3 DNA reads TGTGCTAGTGGTTTGATCCAGGGTTCTGAAGCTTTCTTT.

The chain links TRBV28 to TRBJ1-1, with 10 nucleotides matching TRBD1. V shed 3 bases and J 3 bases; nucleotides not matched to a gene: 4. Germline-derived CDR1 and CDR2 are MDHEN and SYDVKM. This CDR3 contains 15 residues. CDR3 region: CASSLTGGMDTEAFF. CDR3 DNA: TGTGCCAGCAGTTTGACAGGGGGCATGGACACTGAAGCTTTCTTT.

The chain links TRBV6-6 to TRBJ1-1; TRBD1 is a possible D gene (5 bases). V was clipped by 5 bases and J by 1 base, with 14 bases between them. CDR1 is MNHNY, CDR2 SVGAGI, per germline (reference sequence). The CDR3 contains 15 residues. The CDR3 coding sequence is TGTGCCAGCAGTAATCGACAGAGAAAGAACACTGAAGCTTTCTTT. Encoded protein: CASSNRQRKNTEAFF.

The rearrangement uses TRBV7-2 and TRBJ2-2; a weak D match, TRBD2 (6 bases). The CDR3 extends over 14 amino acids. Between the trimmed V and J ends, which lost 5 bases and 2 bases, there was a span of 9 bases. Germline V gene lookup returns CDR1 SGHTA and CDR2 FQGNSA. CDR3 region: CASSPGVNTGELFF. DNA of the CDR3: TGTGCCAGCAGCCCGGGAGTTAACACCGGGGAGCTGTTTTTT.

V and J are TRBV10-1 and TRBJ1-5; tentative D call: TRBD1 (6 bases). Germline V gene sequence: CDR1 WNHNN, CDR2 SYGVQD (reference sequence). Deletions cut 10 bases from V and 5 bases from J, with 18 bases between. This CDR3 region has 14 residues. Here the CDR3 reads CATWMGGRYQPQHF. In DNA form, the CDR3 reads TGCGCCACCTGGATGGGGGGGCGATATCAGCCCCAGCATTTT.

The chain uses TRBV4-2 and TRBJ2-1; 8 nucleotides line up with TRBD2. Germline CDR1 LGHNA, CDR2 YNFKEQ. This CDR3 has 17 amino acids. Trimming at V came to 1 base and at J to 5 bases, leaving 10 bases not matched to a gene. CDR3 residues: CASSQGWRGGGNNEQFF. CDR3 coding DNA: TGTGCCAGCAGCCAAGGATGGAGGGGCGGGGGGAACAATGAGCAGTTCTTC.

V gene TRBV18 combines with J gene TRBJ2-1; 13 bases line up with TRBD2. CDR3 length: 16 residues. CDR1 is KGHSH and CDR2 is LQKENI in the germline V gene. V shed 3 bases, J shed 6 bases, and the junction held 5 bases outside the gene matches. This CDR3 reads CASSPMGLAGSNEQFF. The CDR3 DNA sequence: TGTGCCAGCTCACCTATGGGACTAGCGGGGTCCAATGAGCAGTTCTTC.